Only a few counts were recorded for the clone carrying this T cell receptor (beta chain). Antigen: not known. Unique molecular identifiers were used in preparing the TCRbeta library. TCRdb re-called the PCR reads with MiXCR, one entry per CDR3 protein. This table holds about 420,000 distinct CDR3 sequences, 15% to 20% found once. This sample is part of a study of T-cell reconstitution after alpha-beta-depleted transplantation in children. Study observations and caveats: Fresh T-cell production supplied most of the T-cell counts and diversity seen one year after transplant. Some patients owed their high day-60 TCRbeta diversity to surviving recipient T cells and thymic progenitors.

Germline lookup yields CDR1 SEHNR and CDR2 FQNEAQ (reference sequence). Deletions cut 6 bases from V and 1 base from J, with 12 bases between. This CDR3 comprises 15 residues. The source material was PBMCs, mostly from graft donor cells, sampled 360 days after TCRalphabeta/CD19-depleted stem cell transplant. The sequence derives from a boy under two years old who had a stem cell transplant for Wiskott-Aldrich syndrome, so the T cells may come from the graft donor. The gene calls are TRBV7-9 and TRBJ2-2; D unresolved. CDR3 in amino acids: CASRKELVNTGELFF. The CDR3 DNA follows: TGTGCCAGCAGGAAGGAACTTGTGAACACCGGGGAGCTGTTTTTT.